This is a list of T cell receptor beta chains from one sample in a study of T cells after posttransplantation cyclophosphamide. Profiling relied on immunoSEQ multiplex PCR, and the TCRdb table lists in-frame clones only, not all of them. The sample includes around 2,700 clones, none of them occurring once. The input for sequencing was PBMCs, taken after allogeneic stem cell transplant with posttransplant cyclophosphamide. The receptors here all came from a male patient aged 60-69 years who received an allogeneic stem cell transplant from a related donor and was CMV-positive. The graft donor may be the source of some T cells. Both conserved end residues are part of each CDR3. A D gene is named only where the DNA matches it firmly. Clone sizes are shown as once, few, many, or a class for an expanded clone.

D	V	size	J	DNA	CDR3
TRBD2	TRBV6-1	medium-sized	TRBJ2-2	TGTGCCAGCAGCCTACTAGCGGGGAACACCGGGGAGCTGTTTTTT	CASSLLAGNTGELFF
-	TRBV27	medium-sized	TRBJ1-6	TGTGCCAGCAGTCTTTTCGGGGTCTCCTATAATTCACCCCTCCACTTT	CASSLFGVSYNSPLHF
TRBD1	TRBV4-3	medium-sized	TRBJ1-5	TGCGCCAGCAGCGGACAGGGAGGTAAGAGCAATCAGCCCCAGCATTTT	CASSGQGGKSNQPQHF
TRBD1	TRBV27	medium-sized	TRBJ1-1	TGTGCCAGCGGGAGTTACAGGGGAATGAACACTGAAGCTTTCTTT	CASGSYRGMNTEAFF
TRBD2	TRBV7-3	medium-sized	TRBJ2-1	TGTGCCAGCAGTTCGGGACTAGCAGCCTACAATGAGCAGTTCTTC	CASSSGLAAYNEQFF
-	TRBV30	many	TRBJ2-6	TGTGCCTGGACGACAGCTGGGGCCAACGTCCTGACTTTC	CAWTTAGANVLTF
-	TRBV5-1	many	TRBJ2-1	TGCGCCAGCAGCTTATTGCCGGGAGCCTCCTCCAATGAGCAGTTCTTC	CASSLLPGASSNEQFF
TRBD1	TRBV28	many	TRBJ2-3	TGTGCCAGCAGTTCCGGGACAGCTAGCACAGATACGCAGTATTTT	CASSSGTASTDTQYF
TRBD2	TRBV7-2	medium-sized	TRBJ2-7	TGTGCCAGCAGCTTAGGACGCGGGAGCTCCTACGAGCAGTACTTC	CASSLGRGSSYEQYF
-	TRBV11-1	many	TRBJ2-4	TGTGCCAGCAGTTCCCGGACTGGCATTCAGTACTTC	CASSSRTGIQYF
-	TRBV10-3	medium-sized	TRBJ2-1	TGTGCCATCAGTGTGGGGGGCTCCTACAATGAGCAGTTCTTC	CAISVGGSYNEQFF
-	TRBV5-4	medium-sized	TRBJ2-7	TGTGCCAGCAGCCCCCGACAGAATCCCTACGAGCAGTACTTC	CASSPRQNPYEQYF
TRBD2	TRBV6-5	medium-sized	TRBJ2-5	TGTGCCAGCAGCCGATTGACGGGGGGGATAGAGACCCAGTACTTC	CASSRLTGGIETQYF
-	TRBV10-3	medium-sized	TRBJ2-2	TGTGCCATCAGGGTGGACACACCGAACACCGGGGAGCTGTTTTTT	CAIRVDTPNTGELFF
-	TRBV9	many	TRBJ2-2	TGTGCCAGCAGCGTACACAGGGTTTTGAACACCGGGGAGCTGTTTTTT	CASSVHRVLNTGELFF
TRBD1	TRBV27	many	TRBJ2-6	TGTGCCAGCAGTTCAAATCAGGGGGACTCTGGGGCCAACGTCCTGACTTTC	CASSSNQGDSGANVLTF
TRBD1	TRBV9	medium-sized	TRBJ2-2	TGTGCCAGCAGCGTAGAGACAGGGGGGACCGGGGAGCTGTTTTTT	CASSVETGGTGELFF
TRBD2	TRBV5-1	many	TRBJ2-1	TGCGCCAGCAGCTTGCCGGCTAGCGGCTCCTACAATGAGCAGTTCTTC	CASSLPASGSYNEQFF
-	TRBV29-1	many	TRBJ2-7	TGCAGCGTTGATTCGGTCGTGGGAGGGGGCTCCTACGAGCAGTACTTC	CSVDSVVGGGSYEQYF
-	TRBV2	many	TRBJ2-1	TGTGCCAGCAGTCCCGACTGGTCCAATGAGCAGTTCTTC	CASSPDWSNEQFF
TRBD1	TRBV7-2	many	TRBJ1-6	TGTGCCAGCAGCCCCGGGACAGGGGGCGGGTCACCCCTCCACTTT	CASSPGTGGGSPLHF
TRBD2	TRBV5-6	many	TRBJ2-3	TGTGCCAGCGGCTCGGGGGGTGATACGCAGTATTTT	CASGSGGDTQYF
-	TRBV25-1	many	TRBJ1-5	TGTGCCAGCAGTGGGGGGACAAGGAATCAGCCCCAGCATTTT	CASSGGTRNQPQHF
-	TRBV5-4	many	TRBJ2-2	TGTGCCAGCAGCTTGGAACTATCGAACACCGGGGAGCTGTTTTTT	CASSLELSNTGELFF
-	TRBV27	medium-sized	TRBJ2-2	TGTGCCAGCAGCCCCGCGAGGGGGGAGCTGTTTTTT	CASSPARGELFF
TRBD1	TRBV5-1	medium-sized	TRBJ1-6	TGCGCCAGCAGTTCCGGGACAGGGGGATCACCCCTCCACTTT	CASSSGTGGSPLHF
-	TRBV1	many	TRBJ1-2	TGCACCAGCAGCCAAGAGTGGGGGGGGCTTTATGGCTACACCTTC	CTSSQEWGGLYGYTF